Presented here are 19 T cell receptor beta chains from one specimen sequenced in a study of T cells in Graves' hyperthyroidism and ophthalmopathy. The TCR beta CDR3 regions underwent amplification using RNA transcripts as the source. Primed by the HTBI set, a first-round RT-PCR was run on the TCR CDR3. MiXCR, run by TCRdb on the multiplex PCR reads, gives a single entry per CDR3 protein. The sample records about 420,000 distinct CDR3 sequences, approximately 14% being singletons. What was sequenced was blood. These receptors all come from a young woman with Graves' hyperthyroidism.

The chain recombines TRBV9 with TRBJ2-3, with 8 bases fitting TRBD1. The germline V gene encodes CDR1 SGDLS and CDR2 YYNGEE. The V and J ends lost 8 bases and 6 bases, in that order; junction bases with no gene match: 11. This CDR3 comprises 14 residues. For the CDR3, the DNA is TGTGCCAGTAATCCAGGGGGCATCGTGGATACGCAGTATTTT. This translates into CASNPGGIVDTQYF. The full variable domain, rest sourced from reference TRBV9 and TRBJ2-3, is DSGVTQTPKHLITATGQRVTLRCSPRSGDLSVYWYQQSLDQGLQFLIQYYNGEERAKGNILERFSAQQFPDLHSELNLSSLELGDSALYFCASNPGGIVDTQYFGPGTRLTVL.

The table lists this clonotype with many counts. The J gene is TRBJ1-1, the V gene TRBV4-3, with D unclear. CDR3 size: 15 residues. Trimming pared 0 bases from V and 1 base from J, leaving 9 bases between. CDR1 and CDR2 (germline): LGHNA, YSLEER. CDR3: CASSQDGRPNTEAFF. Here the CDR3 DNA reads TGCGCCAGCAGCCAAGACGGACGGCCGAACACTGAAGCTTTCTTT.

This clonotype showed up many times. The CDR3 protein is CASSSNRDSYEQYF. CDR3 bases: TGTGCCAGCAGCTCGAACCGGGACTCCTACGAGCAGTACTTC. The chain links TRBV7-2 to TRBJ2-7, with D possibly being TRBD2 (5 bases). Germline V gives CDR1 SGHTA, CDR2 FQGNSA. CDR3 length equals 14 residues. With 4 bases removed from V and 0 bases from J, the gap between germline ends came to 10 bases.

This clonotype was detected ten times or more. This may come from a read error, since a much larger clone is one base off. CDR3 region: CASSSDNEQFF. Written as DNA, the CDR3 is TGTGCCAGCAGCTCCGACAATGAGCAGTTCTTC. The chain is built from TRBV6-1 and TRBJ2-1; D gene unclear. The CDR3 sequence is 11 residues long. Germline V gene lookup returns CDR1 MNHNS and CDR2 SASEGT.

The chain recombines TRBV28 with TRBJ1-2, with 12 positions matching TRBD1. V lost 6 bases, J lost 6 bases, and 5 bases stayed unmatched. CDR3 length: 14 residues. Germline-derived CDR1 and CDR2 are MDHEN and SYDVKM. CDR3: CASSLGTGGNGYTF. Here the CDR3 DNA reads TGTGCCAGCAGCCTCGGGACAGGGGGCAATGGCTACACCTTC.

This clonotype showed up many times. V and J are TRBV20-1 and TRBJ2-7; the match to TRBD1 covers 10 bases. The germline CDR1 and CDR2 sequences are DFQATT and SNEGSKA (reference sequence). With V trimmed by 4 bases and J by 3 bases, 9 bases remained unmatched. The CDR3 consists of 15 residues. Here the CDR3 reads CSATLGQGGSYEQYF. In DNA form, the CDR3 reads TGCAGTGCTACCCTAGGACAGGGGGGAAGCTACGAGCAGTACTTC.

This clonotype was seen many times. The chain has TRBV11-2 and TRBJ2-1, with D perhaps TRBD1 or TRBD2 (5 bases each). The V gene's germline CDR1 is SGHAT and CDR2 FQNNGV. V lost 0 bases and J 11 bases, leaving 5 bases between the germline ends. The CDR3 loop spans 11 amino acids. The CDR3 region has the DNA TGTGCCAGCAGCTTAGAGGGACAGCAGTTCTTC. Translating it yields CASSLEGQQFF.

The rearrangement joins TRBV5-1 to TRBJ2-7; TRBD1 or TRBD2 may be the D gene (5 bases each). CDR1 is SGHRS and CDR2 is YFSETQ in the germline V gene. The V end was cut by 0 bases, the J end by 0 bases, with 13 bases between. The CDR3 covers 16 residues. In DNA, the CDR3 is TGCGCCAGCAGCTTGGTCGGGGCCATTAACTCCTACGAGCAGTACTTC. Its protein is CASSLVGAINSYEQYF.

As regards this clonotype: A clone one base away is much larger, so this may be a read error. The CDR3 end shows no conserved phenylalanine or tryptophan, and so a read error is likely. This chain links TRBV10-3 with TRBJ2-7, with 8 bases fitting TRBD2. CDR1 is ENHRY and CDR2 is SYGVKD in the germline V gene. Unmatched junction bases numbered 12, after V lost 5 bases and J lost 0 bases. The CDR3 has 17 residues. CDR3 region: CAISNYLAGRLSYEQYL. CDR3 nucleotide sequence: TGTGCCATCAGTAATTACTTAGCGGGACGCCTCTCCTACGAGCAGTACTTG.

This clonotype was counted only a few times. The CDR3 coding sequence is TGTGCCAGCAGTTACCCCCCCGGACAGGGAGGGGAGACCCAGTACTTC. This sequence encodes CASSYPPGQGGETQYF. The J gene is TRBJ2-5, the V gene TRBV6-6; perhaps TRBD1 as D (8 bases). The V gene's germline CDR1 is MNHNY and CDR2 SVGAGI (reference sequence). This CDR3 is built from 16 residues. Trimming removed 2 bases from V and 5 bases from J, with 18 bases in between.

The chain carries TRBV18 and TRBJ2-5; 13 nucleotides match TRBD2. V lost 8 bases, J lost 4 bases, and 7 bases stayed unmatched. This CDR3 is built from 15 residues. Per the germline V gene, CDR1 is KGHSH and CDR2 is LQKENI. CDR3 nucleotide sequence: TGTGCCAGCGGACCAGGACTAGCGGGAGCAGAGACCCAGTACTTC. Encoded protein: CASGPGLAGAETQYF.

The chain couples TRBV20-1 to TRBJ2-1, with 10 bases matching TRBD2. This CDR3 contains 13 residues. Trimming cost V 6 bases and J 1 base; bases outside gene matches: 0. Per the germline V gene, CDR1 is DFQATT and CDR2 is SNEGSKA (reference sequence). The CDR3 DNA reads TGCAGTGCGGGACTAGCGTCCTACAATGAGCAGTTCTTC. Encoded protein: CSAGLASYNEQFF.

The chain links TRBV11-1 to TRBJ2-7, with D possibly TRBD1 on 7 matching bases. CDR1 and CDR2 from the germline V gene are SGHAT and FQDESV (reference sequence). The CDR3 has 14 residues. V lost 3 bases and J 5 bases, leaving 14 bases between the germline ends. CDR3 residues: CASSFGRGDHEQYF. The CDR3 DNA follows: TGTGCCAGCAGCTTCGGCAGGGGGGACCACGAGCAGTACTTC.

This clonotype appeared many times. The chain employs TRBV11-2 and TRBJ2-3, with D perhaps being TRBD1 or TRBD2 (6 bases each). Germline-derived CDR1 and CDR2 are SGHAT and FQNNGV. CDR3 length equals 15 residues. Trimming stripped 5 bases from V and 4 bases from J, with 16 bases between. The CDR3 region is CASSPNRGRADTQYF. The CDR3 bases are TGTGCCAGCAGCCCGAACCGGGGGCGGGCAGATACGCAGTATTTT.

This clonotype was seen repeatedly, ten times or more. The chain joins TRBV12-3 or TRBV12-4 to TRBJ2-1; no reliable D call. The CDR3 has 12 residues. Deletions cut 2 bases from V and 10 bases from J, with 9 bases between. The CDR3 reads CASSLSTGEQFF. The CDR3 DNA is TGTGCCAGCAGTTTATCTACCGGGGAGCAGTTCTTC.

Concerning this clonotype: Possible read error: a much larger clone is one base away. The chain recombines TRBV11-3 with TRBJ2-1, with D unresolved. V was pared by 3 bases and J by 7 bases, with 10 bases between. Germline assignment: CDR1 SGHNT and CDR2 YENEEA. The CDR3 extends over 13 amino acids. The chain's CDR3 is CASSFLVGNEQFF. The CDR3 nucleotides are TGTGCCAGCAGCTTCCTAGTCGGTAATGAGCAGTTCTTC.

This clonotype was counted a few times. The chain combines TRBV19 with TRBJ1-5; 7 positions match TRBD1. The V gene's germline CDR1 is LNHDA and CDR2 SQIVND (reference sequence). With 7 bases clipped from V and 1 base from J, the junction kept 4 bases outside the gene matches. CDR3 length: 14 residues. CDR3 nucleotide sequence: TGTGCCAGTACGATACAGGGGAGCAATCAGCCCCAGCATTTT. Translated, it gives CASTIQGSNQPQHF.

The sample holds many counts of this clonotype. This sequence joins TRBV6-1 and TRBJ2-3, with TRBD2 matching 9 bases. There are 16 residues in the CDR3. Trimming at V came to 5 bases and at J to 4 bases, leaving 10 bases not matched to a gene. The V gene's germline CDR1 is MNHNS and CDR2 SASEGT. DNA for the CDR3: TGTGCCAGCAGTCCCGCTGCTAGCGGGAAGCCAGATACGCAGTATTTT. Translated, it gives CASSPAASGKPDTQYF.

This clonotype has more than one count but fewer than ten. DNA for the CDR3: TGTGCCAGCAGCGCCCGGTGGTGGGCTCTCTCTGGGGCCAACGTCCTGACTTTC. This codes for CASSARWWALSGANVLTF. The chain employs TRBV7-8 and TRBJ2-6; unclear D gene. This CDR3 contains 18 residues. V lost 5 bases and J 0 bases, leaving 17 bases between the germline ends. Germline assignment: CDR1 SGHVS and CDR2 FQNEAQ.